This paragraph reports one TCR beta chain. The antigen is not known. The sample has other DNA sequences that encode this CDR3 too. Cohort: HPV-negative, locally advanced oral cavity squamous cell carcinoma patients. Sequenced by immunoSEQ multiplex PCR; TCRdb stores in-frame clones only, minus some. This table has around 62,000 clones, approximately 80% appearing once. The V end was cut by 0 bases, the J end by 4 bases, with 8 bases between. Per germline, CDR1 GTSNPN and CDR2 SVGIG (reference sequence). This CDR3 has 13 residues. The data belong to a study of neoadjuvant anti-PD-1 for oral cavity cancer. The study, taken as a whole, reports: Higher pretreatment blood Treg/Th17 ratios correlated with higher pretreatment blood and lower post-treatment tumor TCRbeta clonality.

This sequence was found in a person between 40 and 79 years old with oral cavity squamous cell carcinoma. The chain employs TRBV30 and TRBJ2-3; possibly TRBD2 for D (6 bases). The input for sequencing was PBMCs, taken before nivolumab (anti-PD-1) treatment. Written as DNA, the CDR3 is TGTGCCTGGAGTGTACGGAGGGCAGATACGCAGTATTTT. Protein: CAWSVRRADTQYF.